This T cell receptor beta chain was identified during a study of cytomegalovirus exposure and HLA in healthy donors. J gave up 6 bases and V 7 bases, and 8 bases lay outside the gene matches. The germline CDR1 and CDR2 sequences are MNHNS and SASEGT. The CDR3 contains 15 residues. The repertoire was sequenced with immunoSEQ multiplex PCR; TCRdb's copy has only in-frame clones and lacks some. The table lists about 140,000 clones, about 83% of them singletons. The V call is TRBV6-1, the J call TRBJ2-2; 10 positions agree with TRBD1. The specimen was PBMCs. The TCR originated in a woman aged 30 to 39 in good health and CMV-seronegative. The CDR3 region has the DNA TGTGCCAGCATGGTTGGGGACAGGGGAGCCGGGGAGCTGTTTTTT. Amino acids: CASMVGDRGAGELFF.